This TCR beta chain comes out of a study of regulatory T cells in long-lasting Graves disease. General study findings and limits: Fewer public clonotypes were shared by new patients (over 950) than by persistent patients (about 3,000).

The table lists this clonotype with a few counts. The antigen remains undetermined. V shed 5 bases and J 3 bases; nucleotides not matched to a gene: 13. The CDR3 contains 17 residues. The germline CDR1 and CDR2 sequences are SNHLY and FYNNEI. Combining iRepertoire HTBI primers with Arm-PCR of CDR3 regions, the authors built TCR beta libraries. TCRdb called the multiplex PCR reads again in MiXCR, with one record for every CDR3 protein. The data contain approximately 400,000 distinct CDR3 sequences, 20% to 30% of them seen just once; the ten biggest clones take up roughly a quarter. The time point: persistent/refractory GD, antithyroid drugs over 5 years with positive TRAb. After RNA was extracted from PBMCs, the TCR library was made from it. It was American Thyroid Association guidelines that determined Graves' disease diagnosis.

V and J are TRBV2 and TRBJ2-3, with 8 bases identical to TRBD2. This TCR was recovered from a female donor with Graves disease. Sample: peripheral blood mononuclear cells (PBMCs), taken when the disease was refractory, from a patient treated with antithyroid drugs. CDR3 region: CASSLSGLAWYTDTQYF. The DNA for the CDR3 is TGTGCCAGCAGTCTATCAGGACTAGCCTGGTATACAGATACGCAGTATTTT. Using reference TRBV2 and TRBJ2-3 for the parts outside the CDR3, the full variable domain is EPEVTQTPSHQVTQMGQEVILRCVPISNHLYFYWYRQILGQKVEFLVSFYNNEISEKSEIFDDQFSVERPDGSNFTLKIRSTKLEDSAMYFCASSLSGLAWYTDTQYFGPGTRLTVL.